A single sample is the source of the 15 T cell receptor beta chains below, sequenced in a study of blood T cell repertoires in COVID-19. Data came from immunoSEQ multiplex PCR; TCRdb stores just in-frame clones and leaves some out. The sample has about 400,000 clones, about 88% seen once; the top ten hold around 7.4%. Source material: peripheral blood. These receptors were collected from a woman aged 60-70 years with COVID-19, enrolled during active disease.

J is TRBJ2-2 and V is TRBV9; tentative D call: TRBD1 (6 bases). V lost 0 bases and J 3 bases, leaving 9 bases between the germline ends. The germline V gene has CDR1 SGDLS and CDR2 YYNGEE. This CDR3 spans 15 amino acids. CDR3 region: CASSVGNRDTGELFF. The CDR3 DNA reads TGTGCCAGCAGCGTAGGGAACAGGGACACCGGGGAGCTGTTTTTT.

The chain links TRBV11-2 to TRBJ1-1; TRBD1 matches 7 bases. V shed 5 bases, J shed 4 bases, and the junction held 10 bases outside the gene matches. The length of the CDR3 is 15 residues. CDR1 and CDR2 from the germline V gene are SGHAT and FQNNGV. The CDR3 DNA is TGTGCCAGCAGCACCAGGGGGGAGCCCAGCACTGAAGCTTTCTTT. As protein: CASSTRGEPSTEAFF.

To note about this clone: Within the sample, other DNA sequences also encode this same CDR3. The chain joins TRBV30 to TRBJ1-5, with 7 bases lining up with TRBD1. The CDR3 is made up of 13 amino acids. V shed 1 base, J shed 7 bases, and the junction held 4 bases outside the gene matches. Germline loops: CDR1 GTSNPN, CDR2 SVGIG (reference sequence). The CDR3 spells CAWSGQGDQPQHF. The CDR3 DNA is TGTGCCTGGAGTGGGCAGGGGGACCAGCCCCAGCATTTT.

To note about this clone: The same CDR3 can be traced to other DNA sequences in this sample. The chain carries TRBV6-2 or TRBV6-3 and TRBJ2-6; D gene uncertain. The germline gives CDR1 MNHEY, CDR2 SVGEGT. This CDR3 is built from 13 residues. Trimming took off 6 bases at V and 1 base at J, with 4 bases between the two ends. The CDR3 here is CASSLSGANVLTF. CDR3 DNA: TGTGCCAGCAGCTTATCTGGGGCCAACGTCCTGACTTTC.

The genes are TRBV18 and TRBJ1-1; possible D gene TRBD1, 5 bases. Germline V gene data show CDR1 as KGHSH and CDR2 as LQKENI. This CDR3 is built from 13 residues. The V gene lost 2 bases and the J gene lost 7 bases, with 11 bases spanning the gap. The CDR3 DNA follows: TGTGCCAGCTCACCATTGGGGCTCAGTGAAGCTTTCTTT. It translates to CASSPLGLSEAFF.

The chain links TRBV6-5 to TRBJ1-3, with a tentative D call TRBD1 (6 bases). Trimming took off 6 bases at V and 1 base at J, with 13 bases between the two ends. CDR1 is MNHEY and CDR2 is SVGAGI in the germline V gene. The CDR3 has 15 amino acids. The CDR3 region is CASSAAGTSGNTIYF. Written as DNA, the CDR3 is TGTGCCAGCAGCGCTGCCGGGACATCTGGAAACACCATATATTTT.

V and J are TRBV7-9 and TRBJ1-1; D may be TRBD1 (5 bases). The CDR3 contains 14 residues. V lost 6 bases to trimming and J lost 5 bases, with 16 bases between them. Germline V gene sequence: CDR1 SEHNR, CDR2 FQNEAQ (reference sequence). The CDR3 coding sequence is TGTGCCAGCAGTAGGACGGGGGGAGAAACTGAAGCTTTCTTT. Its translation: CASSRTGGETEAFF.

The chain employs TRBV5-1 and TRBJ1-1; D gene uncertain. Trimming removed 2 bases from V and 1 base from J, with 6 bases in between. Germline CDR1 reads SGHRS; CDR2 reads YFSETQ. The CDR3 runs 13 residues. This CDR3 is CASSFSQNTEAFF. CDR3 DNA: TGCGCCAGCAGCTTCTCACAGAACACTGAAGCTTTCTTT.

The J gene is TRBJ2-3, the V gene TRBV6-5; 13 bases line up with TRBD2. The CDR3 length is 13 residues. The germline V gene has CDR1 MNHEY and CDR2 SVGAGI. Trimming cost V 5 bases and J 14 bases; bases outside gene matches: 7. The CDR3 nucleotides read TGTGCCAGCAGTCGGACTAGCGGGGGCCCGCGGTATTTT. It yields the protein CASSRTSGGPRYF.

The genes are TRBV9 and TRBJ1-2, with 7 bases identical to TRBD1. Trimming removed 1 base from V and 5 bases from J; junction bases left unmatched: 8. This CDR3 spans 15 amino acids. Germline values: CDR1 SGDLS, CDR2 YYNGEE. In nucleotides, the CDR3 is TGTGCCAGCAGCGTAAACGACAGGGTTGCGTATGGCTACACCTTC. It yields the protein CASSVNDRVAYGYTF.

A word on this clone: A read error may account for a junction end that differs from germline. V usage is TRBV9 and J usage is TRBJ1-6; TRBD1 might be the D (6 bases). The CDR3 length is 14 residues. Germline values: CDR1 SGDLS, CDR2 YYNGEE. The CDR3 nucleotides are TGTGCCCGCAGCGAGGGGGGGGCGGGTTCACCCCTCCACTTT. It encodes CARSEGGAGSPLHF.

V is TRBV5-6 and J is TRBJ2-7, with D tentatively TRBD1 (5 bases). The germline V gene has CDR1 SGHDT and CDR2 YYEEEE. The CDR3 runs to 14 residues. Trimming shortened V by 4 bases and J by 3 bases, and 14 bases separated the two germline ends. The CDR3 spells CASSTWGSHYEQYF. For the CDR3, the DNA is TGTGCCAGCAGCACCTGGGGCAGTCACTACGAGCAGTACTTC.

This clone was counted at least ten times. This chain connects TRBV7-9 to TRBJ2-1; 8 bases fit TRBD2. V lost 5 bases to trimming and J lost 5 bases; unmatched junction nucleotides: 14. Per the germline V gene, CDR1 is SEHNR and CDR2 is FQNEAQ (reference sequence). This CDR3 has 17 amino acids. CDR3 sequence reads: CASSENPGLVSNNEQFF. The CDR3 coding sequence is TGTGCCAGCAGCGAGAACCCGGGACTAGTTTCGAACAATGAGCAGTTCTTC.

This chain joins TRBV25-1 and TRBJ1-1; TRBD1 agrees at 8 bases. The CDR3 loop spans 16 amino acids. Germline assignment: CDR1 MGHDK and CDR2 SYGVNS. J was trimmed by 0 bases and V by 5 bases; bases with no gene match: 8. CDR3: CASSTRQGPMNTEAFF. DNA for the CDR3: TGTGCCAGCAGTACTCGACAGGGGCCAATGAACACTGAAGCTTTCTTT.

This rearrangement joins TRBV4-2 to TRBJ1-2, with TRBD1 matching 10 bases. This CDR3 has 16 residues. Germline V CDR1 and CDR2: LGHNA, YNFKEQ. The trim removed 0 bases at V and 8 bases at J, leaving 9 bases unmatched. CDR3 amino acids: CASSQDWRQGAGGYTF. Here the CDR3 DNA reads TGTGCCAGCAGCCAAGATTGGAGACAGGGGGCAGGAGGCTACACCTTC.